This TCR beta chain was recovered during a study of T-cell memory formation after mild COVID-19. Study summary: Largely, TCR clusters stayed within a single donor.

Concerning this clonotype: Its specificity is unknown.

TCRdb reanalysed the 5' RACE reads using MiXCR and keeps one entry per CDR3 protein. This table holds about 410,000 distinct CDR3 sequences, about a sixth found once. This CDR3 is built from 21 residues. Per the germline V gene, CDR1 is MRHNA and CDR2 is SNTAGT. V gave up 0 bases and J gave up 2 bases; unmatched junction bases: 18. Study conclusions and caveats: Detection of some responders pre-infection suggested pre-existing cross-reactive memory T cells participated. Mainly in CM and EM were contracting CD4+ clones; CD8+ were in EMRA.

Input material: PBMCs or a T cell subset sorted from them (not recorded which). The source is a man between 18 and 35 years old who had mild COVID-19 (a few samples of this study predate the infection). Cell type and time point are not known. This chain links TRBV6-4 with TRBJ1-5, with 8 bases identical to TRBD1. CDR3 sequence: CASSDSTGGQGSPRCNQPQHF. The DNA of the CDR3 is TGTGCCAGCAGTGACTCGACGGGAGGACAGGGATCTCCCCGATGCAATCAGCCCCAGCATTTT.